A single sample gave rise to the 5 T cell receptor beta chains below, sequenced in a study of regulatory T cells in long-lasting Graves disease. With iRepertoire HTBI primers and Arm-PCR of CDR3 regions, TCR beta libraries were built. TCRdb processed the multiplex PCR reads anew with MiXCR; each CDR3 protein has one entry. Counted here are roughly 470,000 distinct CDR3 sequences, roughly 20% occurring once; the ten biggest clones make up 7% to 10%. The time point is: persistent/refractory GD, antithyroid drugs over 5 years with positive TRAb. Researchers made the TCR library from RNA that was extracted from PBMCs. Here the sequenced sample was peripheral blood mononuclear cells (PBMCs), taken when the disease was refractory, from a patient treated with antithyroid drugs. All receptors derive from a female donor with Graves disease.

This clonotype was recorded a few times. V is TRBV5-5 and J is TRBJ2-3; tentative D call: TRBD2 (6 bases). The germline V gene encodes CDR1 SGHKS and CDR2 YYEKEE (reference sequence). Trimming left V 2 bases short and J 5 bases short, with 12 bases between. This CDR3 has 14 residues. The CDR3: CASSLGGRLDTQYF. CDR3 nucleotide sequence: TGTGCCAGCAGCTTAGGTGGGAGGTTAGATACGCAGTATTTT.

This clonotype came up many times. The genes are TRBV29-1 and TRBJ2-5; TRBD2 agrees at 7 bases. Trimming removed 6 bases from V and 7 bases from J; junction bases left unmatched: 8. Germline CDR1 SQVTM, CDR2 ANQGSEA. The CDR3 runs 12 residues. The CDR3 sequence is CSVDTSAGTQYF. CDR3 sequence (DNA): TGCAGCGTAGATACTAGCGCAGGGACCCAGTACTTC.

This clonotype was seen many times. The J gene is TRBJ2-7, the V gene TRBV24-1; D remains unclear. V gave up 2 bases and J gave up 4 bases, with 2 bases separating them. CDR3 length: 11 residues. In germline, CDR1 is KGHDR, CDR2 SFDVKD. The CDR3 loop is CATSDSYEQYF. The CDR3, as DNA: TGTGCCACCAGTGATTCATACGAGCAGTACTTC.

The chain joins TRBV5-1 to TRBJ1-2, with D perhaps matching TRBD1 (5 bases). CDR1 SGHRS and CDR2 YFSETQ come from the germline V gene. V lost 0 bases to trimming and J lost 0 bases, with 12 bases between them. This CDR3 has 16 residues. CDR3 loop: CASSLAGGSTNYGYTF. The CDR3 DNA sequence: TGCGCCAGCAGCTTGGCCGGGGGATCGACTAACTATGGCTACACCTTC.

This clonotype occurred a few times. Germline and junction disagree at one end, which may indicate a read error. This chain links TRBV6-6 with TRBJ2-7, with a possible D match to TRBD1 (5 bases). The length of the CDR3 is 15 residues. Germline loops: CDR1 MNHNY, CDR2 SVGAGI (reference sequence). CDR3 residues: CAGSYSRTWAYEQYF. The CDR3 region has the DNA TGTGCCGGCAGTTACTCGAGGACATGGGCCTACGAGCAGTACTTC.